This T cell receptor (beta chain) was identified in a study of human T cells and chemical hapten exposure. As originally analysed: Samples contained a median of about 96,000 TCRs, with a range of roughly 23,224 to 700,000. TCRdb called the RACE reads again in MiXCR, with one record for every CDR3 protein. What appears here as the V and J calls and clone size reflects TCRdb's work, not the paper's. The data show about 340,000 distinct CDR3 sequences, approximately 6.3% seen once. Germline CDR1 SGHVS, CDR2 FQNEAQ. The CDR3 runs to 15 residues. V lost 5 bases, J lost 6 bases, and 18 bases lay in between. The sample's time point: patch test 1, 2 weeks after DPC sensitization. Treatment specified: therapeutic diphenylcyclopropenone sensitization with weekly scalp DPC. Those who donated were patients with alopecia, 18 to 70 years of age, and suitable for DPC. The table lists this clonotype with many counts.

The receptor was derived from a woman aged 18-30 years with alopecia areata. Some clones in this sample may be carry-over from other donors' samples. The starting material was whole blood, obtained in connection with sensitization to the hapten diphenylcyclopropenone (DPC). The gene calls are TRBV7-8 and TRBJ2-3, with D maybe TRBD2 (5 bases). CDR3 DNA: TGTGCCAGCAGCCCACTCCGGGGAACGTATGATACGCAGTATTTT. It encodes CASSPLRGTYDTQYF.